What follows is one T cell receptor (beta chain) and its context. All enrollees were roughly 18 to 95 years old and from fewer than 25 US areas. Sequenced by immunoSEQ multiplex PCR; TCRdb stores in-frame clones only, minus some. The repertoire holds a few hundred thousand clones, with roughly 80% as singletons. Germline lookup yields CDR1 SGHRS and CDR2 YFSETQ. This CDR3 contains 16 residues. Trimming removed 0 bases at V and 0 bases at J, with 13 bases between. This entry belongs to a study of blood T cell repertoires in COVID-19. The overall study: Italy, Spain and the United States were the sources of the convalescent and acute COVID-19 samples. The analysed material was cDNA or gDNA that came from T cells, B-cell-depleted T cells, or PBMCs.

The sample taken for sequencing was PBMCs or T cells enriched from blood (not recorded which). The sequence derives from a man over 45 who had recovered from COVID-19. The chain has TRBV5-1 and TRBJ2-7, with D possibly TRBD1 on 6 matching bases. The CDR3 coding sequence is TGCGCCAGCAGCTTGGCGGTCGACAGGTTCTCCTACGAGCAGTACTTC. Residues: CASSLAVDRFSYEQYF.